The 11 T cell receptor beta chains given below trace back to one sample, sequenced in a study of radiation and T cells in renal cell carcinoma (TCRdb year 2020). Library preparation used the immunoSEQ multiplex PCR assay. TCRdb re-hosts the immuneACCESS table, in-frame sequences only. Its copies lack some clones; in the studies checked, an unresolved V gene accounts for under half of them, and the cause for the rest is not known. In all, the sample holds about 58,000 clones, and around three quarters of those were seen once. Of the sample, roughly 7.4% is held by the ten largest clones. The label giving this sample's time point can be read as: blood 2 weeks post-SBRT. What the treatment or condition label conveys for this sample: 15 Gy SBRT to primary tumor, nephrectomy 4 weeks later. The sample here was blood, taken from a patient whose treatment included radiotherapy and nephrectomy. The receptor source for this set is a man in his 60s with renal cell carcinoma.

CDR3 coding DNA: TGTGCCAGCAGTGACTCGAGTCTCCTGAGCTCTGGGGCCAACGTCCTGACTTTC. Its protein product is CASSDSSLLSSGANVLTF. The chain couples TRBV6-4 to TRBJ2-6; unclear D gene. Germline loops: CDR1 MRHNA, CDR2 SNTAGT. Trimming pared 0 bases from V and 0 bases from J, leaving 12 bases between. CDR3 size: 18 residues.

The chain has TRBV28 and TRBJ1-5; D is ambiguous. This CDR3 is built from 14 residues. CDR1 is MDHEN and CDR2 is SYDVKM in the germline V gene. Trimming removed 5 bases at V and 3 bases at J, with 11 bases between. DNA of the CDR3: TGTGCCAGCAGTAGTACGGCCCTCAATCAGCCCCAGCATTTT. Its translation: CASSSTALNQPQHF.

This clone was picked up one time. This chain uses TRBV5-1 with TRBJ2-3; no definite D call. V lost 0 bases and J lost 5, with 13 bases in between. CDR3 length: 15 residues. Germline V CDR1 and CDR2: SGHRS, YFSETQ. CDR3 nucleotides: TGCGCCAGCAGCTTGGGCGGTACCCCAGGAGATACGCAGTATTTT. It codes for CASSLGGTPGDTQYF.

CDR3 in DNA: TGTGCCAGCAGCTTGTCTGGGGGGACCTGGGGTGAAAAACTGTTTTTT. The encoded protein is CASSLSGGTWGEKLFF. This sequence joins TRBV5-6 and TRBJ1-4; D possibly corresponds to TRBD1 (5 bases). Trimming took off 1 base at V and 7 bases at J, with 17 bases between the two ends. Germline V gives CDR1 SGHDT, CDR2 YYEEEE. This CDR3 comprises 16 residues.

This chain joins TRBV12-5 and TRBJ1-2; the D is unclear. Germline-derived CDR1 and CDR2 are LGHNT and FRNRAP. Trimming removed 5 bases from V and 2 bases from J, with 12 bases in between. This CDR3 region has 14 residues. CDR3 in DNA: TGTGCTAGTGGTCTGACGGACTGGAACTATGGCTACACCTTC. Its translation is CASGLTDWNYGYTF. The complete variable domain, with remaining parts taken from reference TRBV12-5 and TRBJ1-2, reads DARVTQTPRHKVTEMGQEVTMRCQPILGHNTVFWYRQTMMQGLELLAYFRNRAPLDDSGMPKDRFSAEMPDATLATLKIQPSEPRDSAVYFCASGLTDWNYGYTFGSGTRLTVV.

The CDR3 nucleotides are TGTGCCAGTAGCGAATCGCGGGGGAATGAAAAACTGTTTTTT. Protein: CASSESRGNEKLFF. V is TRBV19 and J is TRBJ1-4, with D possibly TRBD1 on 5 matching bases. The V end was cut by 6 bases, the J end by 5 bases, with 13 bases between. The CDR3 extends over 14 amino acids. The germline gives CDR1 LNHDA, CDR2 SQIVND (reference sequence).

The chain has TRBV6-6 and TRBJ1-2, with a possible D match to TRBD1 (5 bases). V was shortened by 5 bases and J by 5 bases, with 21 bases between the two germline ends. This CDR3 has 16 amino acids. In germline, CDR1 is MNHNY, CDR2 SVGAGI (reference sequence). CDR3 in amino acids: CASSRSPRDSRYGYTF. The DNA of the CDR3 is TGTGCCAGCAGTCGGTCCCCAAGGGACTCTAGGTATGGCTACACCTTC.

CDR3 amino acids: CASSIGSVSTEAFF. As DNA, the CDR3 is TGTGCCAGTAGTATAGGGTCAGTGAGCACTGAAGCTTTCTTT. The V gene is TRBV19, the J gene TRBJ1-1; D call uncertain. The germline gives CDR1 LNHDA, CDR2 SQIVND (reference sequence). The CDR3 has 14 residues. The V end was cut by 1 base, the J end by 4 bases, with 10 bases between. The full variable domain, in which reference TRBV19 and TRBJ1-1 provide the parts outside the CDR3, is DGGITQSPKYLFRKEGQNVTLSCEQNLNHDAMYWYRQDPGQGLRLIYYSQIVNDFQKGDIAEGYSVSREKKESFPLTVTSAQKNPTAFYLCASSIGSVSTEAFFGQGTRLTVV.

The gene calls are TRBV5-5 and TRBJ1-4, with D perhaps TRBD1 (5 bases). V was cut by 0 bases and J by 8 bases, with 20 bases left in between. Germline V gene data show CDR1 as SGHKS and CDR2 as YYEKEE (reference sequence). The CDR3 contains 17 residues. CDR3 nucleotides: TGTGCCAGCAGCTTGGCCTATCTGGGAGGGGTCGGGGAAAAACTGTTTTTT. Its translation is CASSLAYLGGVGEKLFF.

The V gene is TRBV15, the J gene TRBJ1-4, with D maybe TRBD1 (5 bases). In germline, CDR1 is LNHNV, CDR2 YYDKDF (reference sequence). The CDR3 is 16 residues long. V gave up 0 bases and J gave up 5 bases, with 13 bases separating them. CDR3 amino acids: CATSRDIGAANEKLFF. CDR3 DNA sequence: TGTGCCACCAGCAGAGATATAGGGGCCGCAAATGAAAAACTGTTTTTT.

This clone was seen ten or more times. CDR3 in DNA: TGTGCCAGCAGCTTAGTGGGCGGTTGGGAGTTAGAGACCCAGTACTTC. This translates into CASSLVGGWELETQYF. The V and J genes are TRBV7-9 and TRBJ2-5, with a tentative D call TRBD2 (5 bases). The V end lost 1 base, the J end lost 4 bases, and 16 bases lay between the germline ends. Germline CDR1 and CDR2: SEHNR and FQNEAQ (reference sequence). The CDR3 sequence is 16 residues long.